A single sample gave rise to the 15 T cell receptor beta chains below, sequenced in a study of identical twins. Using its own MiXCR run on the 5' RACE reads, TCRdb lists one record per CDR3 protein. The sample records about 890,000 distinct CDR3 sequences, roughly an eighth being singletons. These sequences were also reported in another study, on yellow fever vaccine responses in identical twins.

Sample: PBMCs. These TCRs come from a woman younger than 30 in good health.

The CDR3 bases are TGCAGTGCTAGGGGAAGGACAGGGAGAAACACCGGGGAGCTGTTTTTT. Translation gives CSARGRTGRNTGELFF. This rearrangement joins TRBV20-1 to TRBJ2-2, with 8 bases aligning to TRBD1. The CDR3 runs to 16 residues. After removal of 3 bases from V and 2 bases from J, the junction contained 8 bases not matched to a gene. Germline assignment: CDR1 DFQATT and CDR2 SNEGSKA (reference sequence).

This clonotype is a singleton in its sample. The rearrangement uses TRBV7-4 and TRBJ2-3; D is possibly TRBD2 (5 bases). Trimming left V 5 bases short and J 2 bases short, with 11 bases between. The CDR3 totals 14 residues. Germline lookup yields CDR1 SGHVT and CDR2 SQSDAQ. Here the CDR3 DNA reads TGTGCCAGCAGCCGACTACGCCTCACAGATACGCAGTATTTT. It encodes CASSRLRLTDTQYF.

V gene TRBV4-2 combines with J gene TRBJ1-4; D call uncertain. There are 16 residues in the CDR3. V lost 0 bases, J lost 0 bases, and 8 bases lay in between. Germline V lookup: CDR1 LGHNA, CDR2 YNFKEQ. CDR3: CASSQEGQATNEKLFF. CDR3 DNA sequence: TGTGCCAGCAGCCAAGAGGGCCAGGCAACTAATGAAAAACTGTTTTTT.

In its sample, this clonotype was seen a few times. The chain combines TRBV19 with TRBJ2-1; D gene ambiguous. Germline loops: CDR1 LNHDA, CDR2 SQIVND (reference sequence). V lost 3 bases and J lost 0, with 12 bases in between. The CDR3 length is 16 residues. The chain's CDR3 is CASSMSDTTSYNEQFF. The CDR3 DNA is TGTGCCAGTAGTATGAGTGATACCACCTCCTACAATGAGCAGTTCTTC.

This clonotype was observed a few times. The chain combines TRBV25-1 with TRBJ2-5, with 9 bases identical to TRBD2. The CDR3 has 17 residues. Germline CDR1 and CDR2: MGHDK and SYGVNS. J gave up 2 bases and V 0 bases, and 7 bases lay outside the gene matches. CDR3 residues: CASSEYWLAGPQETQYF. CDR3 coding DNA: TGTGCCAGCAGTGAATATTGGCTAGCGGGACCTCAAGAGACCCAGTACTTC.

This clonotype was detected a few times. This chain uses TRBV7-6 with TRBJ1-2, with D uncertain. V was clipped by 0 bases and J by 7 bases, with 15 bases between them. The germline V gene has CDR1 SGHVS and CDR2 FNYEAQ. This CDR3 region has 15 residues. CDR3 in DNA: TGTGCCAGCAGCTTAGCCCGAGGGCCCACCCGTGGCTACACCTTC. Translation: CASSLARGPTRGYTF.

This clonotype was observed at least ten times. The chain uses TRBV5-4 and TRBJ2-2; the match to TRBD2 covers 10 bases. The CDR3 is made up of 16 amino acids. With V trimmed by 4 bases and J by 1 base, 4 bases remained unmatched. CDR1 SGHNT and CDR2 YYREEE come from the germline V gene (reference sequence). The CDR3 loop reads CASSVGLAKNTGELFF. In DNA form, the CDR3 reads TGTGCCAGCAGCGTGGGACTAGCGAAGAACACCGGGGAGCTGTTTTTT.

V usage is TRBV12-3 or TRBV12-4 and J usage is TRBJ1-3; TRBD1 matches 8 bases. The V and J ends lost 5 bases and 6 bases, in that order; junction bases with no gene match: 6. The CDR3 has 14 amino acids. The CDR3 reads CASSIGTGQNTIYF. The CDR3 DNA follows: TGTGCCAGCAGTATTGGGACAGGTCAAAACACCATATATTTT.

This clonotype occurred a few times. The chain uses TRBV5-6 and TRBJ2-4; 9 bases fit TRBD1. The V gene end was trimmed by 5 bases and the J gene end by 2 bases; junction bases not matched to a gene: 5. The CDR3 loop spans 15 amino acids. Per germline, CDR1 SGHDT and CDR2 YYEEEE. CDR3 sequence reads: CASSEQGASKNIQYF. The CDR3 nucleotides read TGTGCCAGCAGTGAACAGGGGGCGTCCAAAAACATTCAGTACTTC.

DNA for the CDR3: TGCAGCGTTGAAGGAAGAGGACGAGGGGAGTATGGCTACACCTTC. Protein product: CSVEGRGRGEYGYTF. V gene TRBV29-1 combines with J gene TRBJ1-2, with D possibly TRBD1 on 5 matching bases. Trimming pared 1 base from V and 5 bases from J, leaving 17 bases between. The CDR3 loop spans 15 amino acids. CDR1 and CDR2 (germline): SQVTM, ANQGSEA. The whole variable domain, remainder taken from reference TRBV29-1 and TRBJ1-2, is SAVISQKPSRDICQRGTSLTIQCQVDSQVTMMFWYRQQPGQSLTLIATANQGSEATYESGFVIDKFPISRPNLTFSTLTVSNMSPEDSSIYLCSVEGRGRGEYGYTFGSGTRLTVV.

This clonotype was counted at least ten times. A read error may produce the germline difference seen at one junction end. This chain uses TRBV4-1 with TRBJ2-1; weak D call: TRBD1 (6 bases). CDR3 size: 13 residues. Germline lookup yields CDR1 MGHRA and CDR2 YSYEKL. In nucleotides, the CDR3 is TGCGCCAGCAACCAACAGGGTTACAATGAGCAGTTCTTC. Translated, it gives CASNQQGYNEQFF.

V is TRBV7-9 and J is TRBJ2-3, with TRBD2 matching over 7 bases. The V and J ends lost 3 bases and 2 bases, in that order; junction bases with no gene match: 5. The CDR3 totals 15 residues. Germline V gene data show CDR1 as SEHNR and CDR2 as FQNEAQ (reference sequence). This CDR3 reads CASSFLAAFTDTQYF. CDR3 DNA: TGTGCCAGCAGCTTCCTAGCGGCTTTCACAGATACGCAGTATTTT.

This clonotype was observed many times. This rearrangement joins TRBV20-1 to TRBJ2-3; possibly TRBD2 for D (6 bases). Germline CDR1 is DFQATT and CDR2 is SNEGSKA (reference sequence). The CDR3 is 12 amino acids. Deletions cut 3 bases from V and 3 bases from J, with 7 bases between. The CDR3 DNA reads TGCAGTGCTAGTGGACTAACAGATACGCAGTATTTT. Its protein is CSASGLTDTQYF.

The CDR3 region has the DNA TGCAGCGTTGAAGACGTGGGACTAGCGGGAGACAATGAGCAGTTCTTC. As protein: CSVEDVGLAGDNEQFF. The gene calls are TRBV29-1 and TRBJ2-1, with TRBD2 matching over 14 bases. The CDR3 runs to 16 residues. With 0 bases clipped from V and 5 bases from J, the junction kept 3 bases outside the gene matches. CDR1 SQVTM and CDR2 ANQGSEA come from the germline V gene.

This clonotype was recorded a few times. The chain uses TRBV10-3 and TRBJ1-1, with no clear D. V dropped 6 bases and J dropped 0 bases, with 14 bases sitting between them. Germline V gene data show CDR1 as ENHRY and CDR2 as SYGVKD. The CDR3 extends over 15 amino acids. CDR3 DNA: TGTGCCATCAGCGATGGCGGCTTGATGAACACTGAAGCTTTCTTT. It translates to CAISDGGLMNTEAFF.